These T cell receptor beta chains were read from a single sample in a study of blood T cell repertoires in COVID-19. Using immunoSEQ multiplex PCR, the repertoire was profiled, and TCRdb retains in-frame clones only, with some absent. The sample has about 28,000 clones; approximately 87% are singletons. What was sequenced was peripheral blood. These receptors were obtained from a man between 65 and 79 years old with active COVID-19. CDR3s include the opening cysteine and the closing phenylalanine or tryptophan.

j_call v_call cdr3_length cdr3_aa
TRBJ2-7 TRBV7-6 15 CASSLGPGGGGEQYF
TRBJ2-1 TRBV5-1 15 CASSLSGQVRGEQFF
TRBJ2-3 TRBV5-1 17 CASSLAPISGSGDTQYF
TRBJ2-2 TRBV5-1 16 CASSLGDTRNTGELFF
TRBJ2-3 TRBV9 15 CASSLSMTGANTQYF
TRBJ2-7 TRBV9 12 CASSVLGGEQYF
TRBJ2-7 TRBV4-1 14 CASSQVQGAAEQYF
TRBJ2-5 TRBV13 16 CASSPTSGDNQETQYF
TRBJ1-1 TRBV6-5 12 CASSRGGTEAFF
TRBJ2-3 TRBV5-1 16 CASSPGRGGAQDTQYF
TRBJ1-2 TRBV29-1 16 CSAVTGTRGPMDDYTF
TRBJ2-7 TRBV18 17 CASSPNPLPQGAYEQYF
TRBJ2-5 TRBV7-2 13 CASSRSNQETQYF
TRBJ1-1 TRBV4-2 15 CASSETGNRHTEAFF
TRBJ1-5 TRBV29-1 13 CSVAATGNQPQHF
TRBJ1-5 TRBV6-6 16 CASSHGQGGGNQPQHF
TRBJ2-3 TRBV6-5 15 CASSYGDRVGDTQYF
TRBJ2-7 TRBV5-6 19 CASSSISWRGGAHRREQYF
TRBJ1-4 TRBV2 15 CASSEVRGHFEKLFF
TRBJ2-1 TRBV20-1 11 CSAAARDEQFF
TRBJ2-3 TRBV3-1/TRBV3-2 16 CASSLRGGKLTDTQYF
TRBJ1-2 TRBV6-5 15 CASSYSGGAPWGYTF
TRBJ1-1 TRBV5-1 19 CASSGAWDRGPVTNTEAFF
TRBJ1-3 TRBV28 17 CASSLGLTGGSGNTIYF
TRBJ2-2 TRBV3-1/TRBV3-2 15 CASSLYPAASWELFF
TRBJ2-7 TRBV4-3 17 CASSQNPTGLARNEQYF
TRBJ2-5 TRBV18 13 CASSPGVSETQYF
TRBJ1-2 TRBV18 13 CASSVARGNGYTF
TRBJ2-1 TRBV11-3 14 CASDRQGSLNEQFF
TRBJ1-5 TRBV5-5 17 CASSLEVGVVGNQPQHF
TRBJ2-3 TRBV19 16 CASRVPGDRVTDTQYF
TRBJ2-1 TRBV3-1/TRBV3-2 16 CASSQGLRLAGNEQFF
TRBJ2-3 TRBV10-3 14 CATANHKPGDTQYF
TRBJ1-2 TRBV28 13 CASSYTGGYGYTF
TRBJ2-5 TRBV9 15 CASSVVPGQRETQYF
TRBJ1-1 TRBV10-2 13 CARPGRLNTEAFF
TRBJ2-1 TRBV19 16 CASSILGTSGYNEQFF
TRBJ2-5 TRBV19 13 CASSIAVQETQYF
TRBJ2-1 TRBV4-1 16 CASSPRIGGGRDEQFF
TRBJ2-7 TRBV21-1 20 CASSKSPLGQGGGRSYEQYF
TRBJ1-2 TRBV28 11 CAYRSNYGYTF
TRBJ1-1 TRBV6-5 12 CASSQGFSEAFF
TRBJ1-1 TRBV6-5 14 CASSSTGGTGSAFF
TRBJ2-2 TRBV29-1 16 CSAGRLAGGLPGELFF
TRBJ2-1 TRBV5-5 16 CASSLEEAGGYNEQFF
TRBJ1-1 TRBV18 14 CASSPQDRGLHAFF
TRBJ2-5 TRBV11-2 15 CASSLRGADRETQYF
TRBJ1-4 TRBV5-8 14 CASSGDSSGEKLFF
TRBJ1-4 TRBV2 16 CASSDGRKGAYEKLFF
TRBJ2-1 TRBV6-5 10 CSTGKNEQFF
TRBJ2-3 TRBV9 16 CASSVASTRFTDTQYF
TRBJ2-7 TRBV4-2 15 CASSQPGQGDGEQYF
TRBJ2-7 TRBV6-1 12 CASSETTYEQYF
TRBJ2-7 TRBV5-1 14 CASSAGTATYEQYF
TRBJ2-3 TRBV5-4 15 CASSLPGGGPDTQYF